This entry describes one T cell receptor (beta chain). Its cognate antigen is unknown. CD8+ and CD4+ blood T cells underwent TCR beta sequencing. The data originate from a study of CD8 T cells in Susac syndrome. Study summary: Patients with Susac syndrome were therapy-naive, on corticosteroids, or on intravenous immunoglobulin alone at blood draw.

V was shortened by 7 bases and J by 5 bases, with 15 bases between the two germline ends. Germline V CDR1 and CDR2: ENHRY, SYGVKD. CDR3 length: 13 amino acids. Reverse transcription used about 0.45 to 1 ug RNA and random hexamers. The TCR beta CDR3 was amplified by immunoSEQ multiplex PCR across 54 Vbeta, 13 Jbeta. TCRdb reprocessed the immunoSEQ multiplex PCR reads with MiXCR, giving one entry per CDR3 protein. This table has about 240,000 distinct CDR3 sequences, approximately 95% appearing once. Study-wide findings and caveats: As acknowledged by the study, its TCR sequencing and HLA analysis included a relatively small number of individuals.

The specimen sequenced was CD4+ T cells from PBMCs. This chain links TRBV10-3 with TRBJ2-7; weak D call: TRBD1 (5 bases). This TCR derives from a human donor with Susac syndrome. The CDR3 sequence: CAIKGQGYDEQYF. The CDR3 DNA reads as TGTGCCATCAAGGGCCAGGGTTACGACGAGCAGTACTTC.